Sequencing of this T cell receptor beta chain was carried out in a study of cytomegalovirus exposure and HLA in healthy donors. Study-wide points: Earlier findings revealed that most TCR beta V segments proved productive either about 87% or about 30% of the time.

13 Jbeta primers and 60 Vbeta primers were used for the PCR. The method was immunoSEQ multiplex PCR; TCRdb's version includes in-frame clones alone and lacks a portion of them. Among around 150,000 clones listed, 70% to 90% were seen once. This clone was seen once. The antigen remains unidentified. The CDR3 has 16 residues. The germline CDR1 and CDR2 sequences are WSHSY and SAAADI. J gave up 5 bases and V 7 bases, and 12 bases lay outside the gene matches. Sample: PBMCs. The chain links TRBV10-2 to TRBJ2-3; the match to TRBD2 covers 10 bases. The origin of this receptor is a man aged 18 to 35 in good health and CMV-seropositive. CDR3 DNA: TGCGCCAGCACCCCTTTGAGCGGGGGGGCGGTAGATACGCAGTATTTT. This gives the protein CASTPLSGGAVDTQYF.